This TCR beta chain was retrieved from a study of cytotoxic CD8 clonotypes in ibrutinib-treated CLL. This CDR3 is built from 16 residues. The V and J ends lost 4 bases and 0 bases, in that order; junction bases with no gene match: 3. Germline V gene sequence: CDR1 SGHRS, CDR2 YFSETQ. The data were produced by immunoSEQ multiplex PCR, yet TCRdb's version contains in-frame clones alone and is incomplete. Of about 140,000 clones in the sample, approximately 90% were seen once. This sample comprised PBMCs, obtained after 12 months of ibrutinib treatment. The V and J genes are TRBV5-1 and TRBJ2-2; 10 bases agree with TRBD2. The clonotype originates from a human donor with chronic lymphocytic leukemia. CDR3 nucleotides: TGCGCCAGCAGCCCCGGGACTAGCGCGAACACCGGGGAGCTGTTTTTT. Translating it yields CASSPGTSANTGELFF.